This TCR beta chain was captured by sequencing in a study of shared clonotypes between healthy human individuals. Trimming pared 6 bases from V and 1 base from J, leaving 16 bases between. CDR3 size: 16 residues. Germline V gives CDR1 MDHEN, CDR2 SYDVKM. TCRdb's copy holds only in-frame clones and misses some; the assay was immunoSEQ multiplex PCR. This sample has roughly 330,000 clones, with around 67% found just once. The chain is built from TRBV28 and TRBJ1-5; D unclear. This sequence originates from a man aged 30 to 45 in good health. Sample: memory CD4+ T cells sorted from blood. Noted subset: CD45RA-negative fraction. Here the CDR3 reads CASSIMGIGSNQPQHF. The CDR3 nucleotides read TGTGCCAGCAGCATAATGGGTATAGGAAGCAATCAGCCCCAGCATTTT.